The T cell receptor (beta chain) described here comes from a study of blood T cells in healthy people across ages. The second PCR ran about 6 to 11 cycles with a sample-barcoded 5' primer and J-beta primers. TCRdb reprocessed the 5' RACE reads via MiXCR and lists one record per CDR3 protein. The table records about 1.7 million distinct CDR3 sequences, approximately 30% of them present only once. This clonotype was recorded at least ten times. The germline CDR1 and CDR2 sequences are ENHRY and SYGVKD. Trimming removed 4 bases from V and 6 bases from J, with 17 bases in between. The CDR3 spans 15 residues.

The receptor's source is a woman in her 30s in good health. Sample: blood. The chain joins TRBV10-3 to TRBJ2-3; the D is unclear. The CDR3 loop reads CAISGRLEPTDTQYF. CDR3 in DNA: TGTGCCATCAGTGGCCGATTAGAGCCCACGGATACGCAGTATTTT.